This paragraph reports one T cell receptor (beta chain). The Seattle patients joined while their infection was active and were tracked longitudinally afterward. This entry is derived from a study of blood T cell repertoires in COVID-19. Study as a whole: From the United States, Italy and Spain came samples of acute and convalescent COVID-19. T cells, B-cell-depleted T cells, or PBMCs supplied cDNA or gDNA.

V gave up 6 bases and J gave up 4 bases, with 15 bases separating them. The CDR3 loop spans 14 amino acids. Germline V CDR1 and CDR2: MNHEY, SVGAGI. As processed by the authors: Estimates of nucleated cell counts were drawn from the amplification of reference gene primers. The table came from immunoSEQ multiplex PCR; TCRdb's copy has only in-frame clones and leaves some out. V and J calls and clone size are as listed in that table; D and trimming were resolved from the DNA. The sample consists of roughly 200,000 clones, about 88% of them appearing once. V and J are TRBV6-5 and TRBJ1-2; perhaps TRBD1 as D (5 bases). The receptor was derived from a man aged 50 or older with COVID-19, enrolled during active disease. The sample consisted of peripheral blood. The CDR3 loop reads CASSEGRGIYGYTF. In DNA form, the CDR3 reads TGTGCCAGCAGCGAGGGGAGGGGCATCTATGGCTACACCTTC.